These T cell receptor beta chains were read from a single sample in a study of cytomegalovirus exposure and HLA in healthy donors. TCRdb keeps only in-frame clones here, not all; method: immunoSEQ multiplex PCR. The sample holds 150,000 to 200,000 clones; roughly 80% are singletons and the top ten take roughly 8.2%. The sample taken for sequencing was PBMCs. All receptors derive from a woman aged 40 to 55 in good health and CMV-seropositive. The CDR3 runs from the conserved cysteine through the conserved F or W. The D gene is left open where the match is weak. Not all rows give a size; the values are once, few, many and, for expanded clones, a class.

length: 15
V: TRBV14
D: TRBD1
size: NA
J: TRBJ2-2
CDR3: CASNGQGLHTGELFF
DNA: TGTGCCAGCAACGGACAGGGACTCCACACCGGGGAGCTGTTTTTT

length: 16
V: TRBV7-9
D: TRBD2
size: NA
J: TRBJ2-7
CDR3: CASSLITSGFYYEQYF
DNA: TGTGCCAGCAGCTTAATCACTAGCGGGTTCTACTACGAGCAGTACTTC

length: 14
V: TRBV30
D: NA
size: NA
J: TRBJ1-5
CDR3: CAWSLQGRDQPQHF
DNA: TGTGCCTGGAGTTTACAGGGCCGGGATCAGCCCCAGCATTTT

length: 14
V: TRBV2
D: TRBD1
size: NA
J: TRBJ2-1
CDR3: CASSARQGADEQFF
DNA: TGTGCCAGCAGTGCGAGACAGGGGGCTGATGAGCAGTTCTTC

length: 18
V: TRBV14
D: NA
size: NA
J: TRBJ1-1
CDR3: CASSRRMLGARGNTEAFF
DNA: TGTGCCAGCAGCCGCCGGATGTTGGGGGCGCGAGGGAACACTGAAGCTTTCTTT

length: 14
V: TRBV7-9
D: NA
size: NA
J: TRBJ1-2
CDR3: CASSPIMYSYGYTF
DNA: TGTGCCAGCAGCCCTATTATGTATTCTTATGGCTACACCTTC

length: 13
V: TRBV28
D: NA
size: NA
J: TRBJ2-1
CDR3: CASSLPRRNEQFF
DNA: TGTGCCAGCAGCCTACCTAGAAGGAATGAGCAGTTCTTC

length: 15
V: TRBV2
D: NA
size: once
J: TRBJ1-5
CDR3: CASSEGTGPVQPQHF
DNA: TGTGCCAGCAGTGAAGGTACAGGGCCGGTCCAGCCCCAGCATTTT

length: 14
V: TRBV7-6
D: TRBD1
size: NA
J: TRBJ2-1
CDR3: CASSSGQGYNEQFF
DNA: TGTGCCAGCTCCTCGGGACAGGGGTACAATGAGCAGTTCTTC

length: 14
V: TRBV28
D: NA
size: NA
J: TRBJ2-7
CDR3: CASSPTRAGYEQYF
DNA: TGTGCCAGCAGCCCAACTAGGGCGGGCTACGAGCAGTACTTC